These 25 T cell receptor beta chains share one sample of origin, sequenced in a study of CD8+CD57+ T cells in acquired aplastic anemia. Genomic DNA served as template for TCR beta VDJ and CDR3 profiling. TCRdb ran MiXCR on the reads and lists one entry per CDR3 protein. The table has around 430,000 distinct CDR3 sequences, about a third seen once. Sequenced patients had shown CD8+CD57+ cell expansion by flow cytometry. The sequenced sample was sorted CD4+, CD8+, or CD8+CD57+ T cells (not recorded which) from PBMCs. The origin of the receptors is a human donor with aplastic anemia.

This clonotype was found many times. The chain couples TRBV6-5 to TRBJ1-2; 9 positions match TRBD1. The CDR3 contains 16 residues. The germline gives CDR1 MNHEY, CDR2 SVGAGI. The ends lost 0 bases at V and 6 bases at J; junction bases unmatched: 8. CDR3 nucleotide sequence: TGTGCCAGCAGTTACTCGAAAGTGAGACAGGGGGATGGCTACACCTTC. This codes for CASSYSKVRQGDGYTF.

This clonotype came up once. The chain combines TRBV29-1 with TRBJ2-7; TRBD1 matches at 8 bases. The CDR3 covers 15 residues. The germline gives CDR1 SQVTM, CDR2 ANQGSEA. Trimming took 5 bases from V and 5 from J; bases not matched to a gene: 14. CDR3 loop: CSVLNRWTGKDEQYF. In nucleotides, the CDR3 is TGCAGCGTTCTAAACCGCTGGACAGGGAAGGACGAGCAGTACTTC.

This chain joins TRBV24-1 and TRBJ2-1; 8 nucleotides match TRBD1. J was trimmed by 5 bases and V by 2 bases; bases with no gene match: 16. The germline V gene encodes CDR1 KGHDR and CDR2 SFDVKD. The CDR3 extends over 19 amino acids. CDR3 residues: CATSDSGTGGPREHNEQFF. CDR3 DNA: TGTGCCACCAGTGATTCCGGGACAGGTGGGCCCAGGGAGCACAATGAGCAGTTCTTC.

This clonotype was seen ten or more times. One end of the junction does not line up with germline, which may come from a read error. CDR3 residues: CAGSPYGDEQYF. The CDR3 region has the DNA TGTGCCGGTAGTCCCTACGGGGACGAGCAGTACTTC. The chain carries TRBV19 and TRBJ2-7, with a tentative D call TRBD2 (5 bases). This CDR3 comprises 12 residues. Germline V CDR1 and CDR2: LNHDA, SQIVND (reference sequence).

Points on this clonotype: The junction and the germline gene differ at one end; a read error may be behind it. This chain uses TRBV24-1 with TRBJ2-7; the D is unclear. This CDR3 is 15 amino acids long. The germline gives CDR1 KGHDR, CDR2 SFDVKD. The CDR3 region is CASSTASNVRYEQYF. The CDR3 bases are TGTGCCAGCAGTACGGCCTCCAACGTCCGTTACGAGCAGTACTTC.

This chain links TRBV12-3 or TRBV12-4 with TRBJ2-1; the match to TRBD2 covers 8 bases. V was pared by 6 bases and J by 4 bases, with 5 bases of the junction left unmatched. The CDR3 totals 14 residues. The CDR3 DNA sequence: TGTGCCAGCAGCCCGGGACTAGTTTACAATGAGCAGTTCTTC. This gives the protein CASSPGLVYNEQFF.

The chain links TRBV19 to TRBJ1-5; 7 bases align to TRBD1. Unmatched junction bases numbered 10, after V lost 9 bases and J lost 5 bases. The CDR3 is 14 amino acids. Looked up from germline, CDR1 is LNHDA and CDR2 is SQIVND (reference sequence). CDR3 amino acids: CASSLETGDQPQHF. CDR3 bases: TGTGCCAGCAGTTTGGAAACAGGGGATCAGCCCCAGCATTTT.

The chain recombines TRBV27 with TRBJ2-2; no clear D. V was pared by 5 bases and J by 3 bases, with 7 bases between. CDR1 is MNHEY and CDR2 is SMNVEV in the germline V gene (reference sequence). The CDR3 contains 13 residues. The CDR3 reads CASSPIDTGELFF. Here the CDR3 DNA reads TGTGCCAGCAGTCCGATTGACACCGGGGAGCTGTTTTTT.

At least ten counts were recorded for this clonotype. Compared with germline, one end of the junction differs, possibly owing to a read error. The V call is TRBV2, the J call TRBJ2-7, with D perhaps being TRBD1 or TRBD2 (6 bases each). This CDR3 contains 15 residues. CDR1 and CDR2 (germline): SNHLY, FYNNEI. The CDR3 coding sequence is TGTGCCAGCAGGGCCGCTTTGGGGGGCCTTTGGCCGCATTCTTTC. Residues: CASRAALGGLWPHSF.

There are a few counts of this clonotype. This chain connects TRBV7-9 to TRBJ1-4, with 10 bases identical to TRBD1. CDR1 and CDR2 (germline): SEHNR, FQNEAQ (reference sequence). The trim removed 4 bases at V and 8 bases at J, leaving 7 bases unmatched. The CDR3 contains 15 residues. The CDR3, as DNA: TGTGCCAGCAGCTCTACCGGGACAGGGGACGAAAAACTGTTTTTT. The encoded protein is CASSSTGTGDEKLFF. Full variable domain (remainder filled in from reference TRBV7-9 and TRBJ1-4): DTGVSQNPRHKITKRGQNVTFRCDPISEHNRLYWYRQTLGQGPEFLTYFQNEAQLEKSRLLSDRFSAERPKGSFSTLEIQRTEQGDSAMYLCASSSTGTGDEKLFFGSGTQLSVL.

DNA for the CDR3: TGTGCCAGCAGCCCCGACAGGGAAGGTTCTAATGAGCAGTTCTTC. Translating gives CASSPDREGSNEQFF. The chain links TRBV11-1 to TRBJ2-1; 7 bases match TRBD1. The CDR3 length is 15 residues. V was pared by 5 bases and J by 7 bases, with 11 bases of the junction left unmatched. CDR1 and CDR2 from the germline V gene are SGHAT and FQDESV (reference sequence).

This clonotype was counted a few times. The chain is built from TRBV29-1 and TRBJ2-7; 10 bases map to TRBD1. Looked up from germline, CDR1 is SQVTM and CDR2 is ANQGSEA. The CDR3 is 14 residues long. Unmatched junction bases numbered 5, after V lost 1 base and J lost 5 bases. CDR3 residues: CSVEGRGQGNEQYF. The CDR3 DNA reads TGCAGCGTTGAAGGTCGGGGACAGGGGAACGAGCAGTACTTC.

This chain uses TRBV20-1 with TRBJ2-1; D is unclear. The germline V and J ends were trimmed by 1 base and 3 bases, with 10 bases remaining between them. The CDR3 is 14 amino acids. The germline gives CDR1 DFQATT, CDR2 SNEGSKA (reference sequence). The CDR3 DNA sequence: TGCAGTGCTAGAGTTAGTATCGGCTACAATGAGCAGTTCTTC. This gives the protein CSARVSIGYNEQFF.

This chain uses TRBV30 with TRBJ1-5, with TRBD1 identical over 9 bases. The V gene's germline CDR1 is GTSNPN and CDR2 SVGIG (reference sequence). The CDR3 spans 14 residues. V lost 5 bases and J lost 6; bases outside the gene matches: 8. CDR3 DNA sequence: TGTGCCTGGGGGGGACAGGGCGGAGGTCAGCCCCAGCATTTT. This encodes CAWGGQGGGQPQHF.

The rearrangement links TRBV19 to TRBJ2-1; TRBD2 might be the D (5 bases). The CDR3 sequence is 15 residues long. V lost 3 bases and J 9 bases, leaving 18 bases between the germline ends. Germline CDR1 is LNHDA and CDR2 is SQIVND (reference sequence). CDR3 in amino acids: CASSISSSGSSEQFF. The CDR3 DNA reads as TGTGCCAGTAGTATTAGTTCGTCGGGGTCATCTGAGCAGTTCTTC. Complete variable domain (other parts from reference TRBV19 and TRBJ2-1): DGGITQSPKYLFRKEGQNVTLSCEQNLNHDAMYWYRQDPGQGLRLIYYSQIVNDFQKGDIAEGYSVSREKKESFPLTVTSAQKNPTAFYLCASSISSSGSSEQFFGPGTRLTVL.

This clonotype was recorded many times. V is TRBV9 and J is TRBJ2-5; weak D call: TRBD2 (7 bases). Germline V gene sequence: CDR1 SGDLS, CDR2 YYNGEE. The CDR3 consists of 16 residues. V was shortened by 0 bases and J by 5 bases, with 17 bases between the two germline ends. In nucleotides, the CDR3 is TGTGCCAGCAGCGTAGGGCGGGGGCGCGACGTGGAGACCCAGTACTTC. It translates to CASSVGRGRDVETQYF.

This clonotype showed up many times. This sequence joins TRBV9 and TRBJ1-1; possibly TRBD1 for D (5 bases). In germline, CDR1 is SGDLS, CDR2 YYNGEE. V lost 0 bases to trimming and J lost 11 bases, with 17 bases between them. There are 14 residues in the CDR3. The CDR3 region has the DNA TGTGCCAGCAGCGTAGTGAGGGGACCAATTAGGGCTTTCTTT. As protein: CASSVVRGPIRAFF.

Many counts were recorded for this clonotype. The V and J genes are TRBV29-1 and TRBJ2-5; D may correspond to TRBD1 or TRBD2 (6 bases each). The CDR3 covers 12 residues. Looked up from germline, CDR1 is SQVTM and CDR2 is ANQGSEA. V was pared by 4 bases and J by 5 bases, with 11 bases between. CDR3 in amino acids: CSVVGGNETQYF. Here the CDR3 DNA reads TGCAGCGTTGTAGGGGGGAACGAGACCCAGTACTTC.

The chain joins TRBV20-1 to TRBJ1-1; D ambiguous. V was trimmed by 6 bases and J by 1 base, leaving 15 bases between them. Germline CDR1 and CDR2: DFQATT and SNEGSKA (reference sequence). The CDR3 contains 14 residues. CDR3 loop: CSARKGWGNTEAFF. As DNA, the CDR3 is TGCAGTGCCCGAAAGGGTTGGGGGAACACTGAAGCTTTCTTT.

This clonotype has a handful of counts. The rearrangement links TRBV10-3 to TRBJ1-2; D remains unclear. Germline V gene data show CDR1 as ENHRY and CDR2 as SYGVKD. V lost 1 base to trimming and J lost 2 bases, with 5 bases between them. This CDR3 spans 13 amino acids. CDR3 in amino acids: CAISEFGNYGYTF. The CDR3 DNA reads TGTGCCATCAGTGAGTTCGGGAACTATGGCTACACCTTC.

This clonotype was counted ten times or more. The V call is TRBV5-1, the J call TRBJ1-5; no firm D call. CDR3 size: 13 residues. With 0 bases removed from V and 7 bases from J, the gap between germline ends came to 8 bases. The V gene's germline CDR1 is SGHRS and CDR2 YFSETQ. CDR3 amino acids: CASSLVVGQPQHF. CDR3 DNA: TGCGCCAGCAGCTTGGTTGTGGGACAGCCCCAGCATTTT. Filled out from reference TRBV5-1 and TRBJ1-5, the complete variable domain reads KAGVTQTPRYLIKTRGQQVTLSCSPISGHRSVSWYQQTPGQGLQFLFEYFSETQRNKGNFPGRFSGRQFSNSRSEMNVSTLELGDSALYLCASSLVVGQPQHFGDGTRLSIL.

This clonotype was detected many times. This rearrangement joins TRBV7-8 to TRBJ1-6; D is unclear. The CDR3 sequence is 13 residues long. From germline, CDR1 is SGHVS and CDR2 FQNEAQ. V was trimmed by 5 bases and J by 8 bases, leaving 10 bases between them. CDR3 amino acids: CASSGTRDSPLHF. CDR3 nucleotide sequence: TGTGCCAGCAGCGGTACACGGGATTCACCCCTCCACTTT.

This clonotype showed up many times. The rearrangement links TRBV6-5 to TRBJ1-5; D is unresolved. V lost 1 base and J 8 bases, leaving 12 bases between the germline ends. Germline V gives CDR1 MNHEY, CDR2 SVGAGI. The CDR3 loop spans 14 amino acids. This CDR3 is CASSYLPGTEPQHF. The CDR3 bases are TGTGCCAGCAGTTACTTACCGGGTACGGAGCCCCAGCATTTT.

This chain connects TRBV7-2 to TRBJ2-2; 11 bases match TRBD2. Germline assignment: CDR1 SGHTA and CDR2 FQGNSA. This CDR3 comprises 15 residues. V lost 4 bases, J lost 5 bases, and 3 bases stayed unmatched. The CDR3, as DNA: TGTGCCAGCAGCTCTAGCGGGGGGAGGACCGGGGAGCTGTTTTTT. This codes for CASSSSGGRTGELFF.

Many counts were recorded for this clonotype. V and J are TRBV19 and TRBJ2-5; D not resolved. V was cut by 5 bases and J by 5 bases, with 18 bases left in between. The CDR3 extends over 15 amino acids. Germline V gene sequence: CDR1 LNHDA, CDR2 SQIVND (reference sequence). This CDR3 is CASSSMSLSMETQYF. The DNA of the CDR3 is TGTGCCAGTAGTTCTATGAGTCTATCCATGGAGACCCAGTACTTC.